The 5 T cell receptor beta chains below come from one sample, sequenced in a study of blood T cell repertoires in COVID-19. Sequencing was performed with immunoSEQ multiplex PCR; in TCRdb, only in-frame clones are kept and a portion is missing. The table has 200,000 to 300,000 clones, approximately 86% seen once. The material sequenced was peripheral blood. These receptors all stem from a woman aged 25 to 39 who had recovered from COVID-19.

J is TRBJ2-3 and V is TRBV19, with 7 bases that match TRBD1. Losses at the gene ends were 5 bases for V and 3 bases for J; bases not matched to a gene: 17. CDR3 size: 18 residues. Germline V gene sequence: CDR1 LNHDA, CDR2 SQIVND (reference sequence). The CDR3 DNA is TGTGCCAGTAGTGTCTCCCAGGCCAGGGGGACGGAGACAGATACGCAGTATTTT. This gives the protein CASSVSQARGTETDTQYF.

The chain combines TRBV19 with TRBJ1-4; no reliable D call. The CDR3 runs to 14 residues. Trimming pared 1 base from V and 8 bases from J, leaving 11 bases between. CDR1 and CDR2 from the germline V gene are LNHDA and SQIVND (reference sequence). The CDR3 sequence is CASSIGRDTEKLFF. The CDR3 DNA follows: TGTGCCAGTAGTATAGGGCGAGACACGGAAAAACTGTTTTTT.

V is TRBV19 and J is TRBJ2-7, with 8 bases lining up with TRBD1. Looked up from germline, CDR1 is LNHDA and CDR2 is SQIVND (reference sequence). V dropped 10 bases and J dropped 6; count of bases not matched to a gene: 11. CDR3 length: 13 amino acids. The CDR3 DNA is TGTGCCACCCTGGACAGGGTTCGTTTCGAGCAGTACTTC. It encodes CATLDRVRFEQYF. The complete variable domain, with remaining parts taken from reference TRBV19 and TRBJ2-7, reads DGGITQSPKYLFRKEGQNVTLSCEQNLNHDAMYWYRQDPGQGLRLIYYSQIVNDFQKGDIAEGYSVSREKKESFPLTVTSAQKNPTAFYLCATLDRVRFEQYFGPGTRLTVT.

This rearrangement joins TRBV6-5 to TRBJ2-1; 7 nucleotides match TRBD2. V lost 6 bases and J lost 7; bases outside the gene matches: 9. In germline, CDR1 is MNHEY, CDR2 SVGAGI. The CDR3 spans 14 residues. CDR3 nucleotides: TGTGCCAGCAGCCCCCCGTCTAGCGGTAATGAGCAGTTCTTC. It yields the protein CASSPPSSGNEQFF.

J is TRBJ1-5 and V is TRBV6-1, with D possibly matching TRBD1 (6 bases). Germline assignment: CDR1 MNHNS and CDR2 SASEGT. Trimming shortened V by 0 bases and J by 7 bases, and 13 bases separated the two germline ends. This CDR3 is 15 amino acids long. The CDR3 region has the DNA TGTGCCAGCAGTGAAGCAAAGGGGGTTAGCCAGCCCCAGCATTTT. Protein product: CASSEAKGVSQPQHF.